What follows are 10 T cell receptor beta chains derived from one specimen sequenced in a study of blood T cell repertoires in COVID-19. The method was immunoSEQ multiplex PCR; TCRdb's version includes in-frame clones alone and lacks a portion of them. In the table there are under 250,000 clones, around 84% of which are singletons. Sequenced input: peripheral blood. The receptors stem from a woman between 55 and 75 years old who had recovered from COVID-19.

A single count supports this clone. V and J are TRBV3-1 (or the pseudogene TRBV3-2) and TRBJ2-7; TRBD2 agrees at 8 bases. This CDR3 contains 18 residues. Germline CDR1 LGHDT, CDR2 YNNKEL (reference sequence). V shed 0 bases and J 7 bases; nucleotides not matched to a gene: 17. CDR3 DNA: TGTGCCAGCAGCCAAGATCGGACGGGGGGGCCGAAAGTTATAGAGCAGTACTTC. It codes for CASSQDRTGGPKVIEQYF.

This clone was observed a few times. The genes are TRBV4-3 and TRBJ2-1, with 9 bases identical to TRBD2. CDR1 is LGHNA, CDR2 YSLEER, per germline. The CDR3 length is 15 residues. V lost 3 bases to trimming and J lost 5 bases; unmatched junction nucleotides: 5. The CDR3, as DNA: TGCGCCAGCAGCCAGGCGGGGGGGCGTCACAATGAGCAGTTCTTC. It translates to CASSQAGGRHNEQFF.

The CDR3 DNA follows: TGTGCCAGCAGTTACTCCGCCTTTAGCTCCTACAATGAGCAGTTCTTC. This sequence encodes CASSYSAFSSYNEQFF. This sequence joins TRBV6-5 and TRBJ2-1; D remains ambiguous. The CDR3 length is 16 residues. Germline V gives CDR1 MNHEY, CDR2 SVGAGI. V dropped 0 bases and J dropped 0 bases, with 9 bases sitting between them.

The rearrangement uses TRBV11-3 and TRBJ2-5; weak D call: TRBD2 (5 bases). CDR3 size: 13 residues. Trimming took off 2 bases at V and 3 bases at J, with 7 bases between the two ends. The germline V gene encodes CDR1 SGHNT and CDR2 YENEEA. CDR3 sequence (DNA): TGTGCCAGCAGCTTACGGACTGAAGAGACCCAGTACTTC. Translating it yields CASSLRTEETQYF.

The chain carries TRBV7-3 and TRBJ2-3, with D possibly TRBD1 on 6 matching bases. Germline CDR1 is SGHTA and CDR2 is FQGTGA. V was pared by 5 bases and J by 4 bases, with 13 bases between. The CDR3 sequence is 14 residues long. This chain's CDR3 is CASSVQGGPDTQYF. The CDR3 DNA sequence: TGTGCCAGCAGCGTACAGGGTGGTCCAGATACGCAGTATTTT.

This chain's CDR3 is CASSFLSDRGGEETQYF. CDR3 nucleotides: TGTGCCAGCAGTTTCCTCTCGGACAGGGGGGGGGAAGAGACCCAGTACTTC. The rearrangement links TRBV27 to TRBJ2-5, with 10 nucleotides matching TRBD1. V shed 3 bases, J shed 3 bases, and the junction held 10 bases outside the gene matches. Germline V gene lookup returns CDR1 MNHEY and CDR2 SMNVEV (reference sequence). This CDR3 is built from 17 residues.

The V call is TRBV11-3, the J call TRBJ2-2; no reliable D call. Between the trimmed V and J ends, which lost 1 base and 3 bases, there was a span of 9 bases. The CDR3 is made up of 15 amino acids. CDR1 and CDR2 from the germline V gene are SGHNT and YENEEA. In DNA, the CDR3 is TGTGCCAGCAGCTTAGGTGGGCGTGACACCGGGGAGCTGTTTTTT. Protein sequence: CASSLGGRDTGELFF.

V gene TRBV5-4 combines with J gene TRBJ2-1; 9 positions match TRBD2. Germline V CDR1 and CDR2: SGHNT, YYREEE (reference sequence). The CDR3 consists of 14 residues. With 2 bases clipped from V and 5 bases from J, the junction kept 2 bases outside the gene matches. As DNA, the CDR3 is TGTGCCAGCAGCTTCCTAGCGGGGAACAATGAGCAGTTCTTC. Translation gives CASSFLAGNNEQFF. The full variable domain, its missing parts supplied by reference TRBV5-4 and TRBJ2-1, is ETGVTQSPTHLIKTRGQQVTLRCSSQSGHNTVSWYQQALGQGPQFIFQYYREEENGRGNFPPRFSGLQFPNYSSELNVNALELDDSALYLCASSFLAGNNEQFFGPGTRLTVL.

This chain joins TRBV3-1 (or the pseudogene TRBV3-2) and TRBJ2-5; D perhaps matches TRBD1 (5 bases). The CDR3 has 13 amino acids. The germline V gene encodes CDR1 LGHDT and CDR2 YNNKEL (reference sequence). Trimming left V 4 bases short and J 8 bases short, with 14 bases between. Here the CDR3 DNA reads TGTGCCAGCAGCCCAGGGCCGGGTGGAACCCAGTACTTC. This codes for CASSPGPGGTQYF.

J is TRBJ2-5 and V is TRBV6-6, with 8 bases that match TRBD2. The germline V gene has CDR1 MNHNY and CDR2 SVGAGI (reference sequence). The J segment lost 3 bases and the V segment lost 8 bases, leaving 11 bases of the junction unmatched. The CDR3 sequence is 15 residues long. CDR3 loop: CASGGAGGAEETQYF. CDR3 bases: TGTGCCAGCGGAGGCGCGGGGGGCGCCGAAGAGACCCAGTACTTC.